A single sample is the source of the 22 T cell receptor beta chains below, sequenced in a study of cytomegalovirus exposure and HLA in healthy donors. The PCR ran on 60 Vbeta and 13 Jbeta primers. Measured with immunoSEQ multiplex PCR; TCRdb has only the in-frame clones, and not every one. The table records 200,000 to 300,000 clones, about 80% of them present only once. The sequencing sample was made of PBMCs. All receptors derive from a woman in her fifties or sixties in good health and CMV-seropositive.

J is TRBJ1-3 and V is TRBV5-1; D is undetermined. V lost 2 bases to trimming and J lost 0 bases, with 9 bases between them. This CDR3 has 15 residues. Germline CDR1 and CDR2: SGHRS and YFSETQ. The CDR3 reads CASSFDSFSGNTIYF. The CDR3 nucleotides read TGCGCCAGCAGCTTTGACTCCTTCTCTGGAAACACCATATATTTT.

As DNA, the CDR3 is TGTGCCAGCATGAGGGCAGGGGGCAAGACCCAGTACTTC. The encoded protein is CASMRAGGKTQYF. The chain employs TRBV28 and TRBJ2-5, with 8 nucleotides matching TRBD1. Losses at the gene ends were 7 bases for V and 6 bases for J; bases not matched to a gene: 7. The CDR3 is 13 residues long. Germline V CDR1 and CDR2: MDHEN, SYDVKM.

V and J are TRBV11-2 and TRBJ2-7; possibly TRBD2 for D (6 bases). Germline-derived CDR1 and CDR2 are SGHAT and FQNNGV. V lost 8 bases, J lost 9 bases, and 20 bases lay in between. CDR3 length: 13 amino acids. The DNA of the CDR3 is TGTGCCAGCCTCTCGGGCGGGAAGGGCAGGCAGTACTTC. It specifies CASLSGGKGRQYF.

This clone was picked up a small number of times. V is TRBV19 and J is TRBJ1-5; a possible D gene is TRBD1 (6 bases). CDR3 length equals 15 residues. V was shortened by 6 bases and J by 4 bases, with 16 bases between the two germline ends. Germline V gene sequence: CDR1 LNHDA, CDR2 SQIVND (reference sequence). CDR3 bases: TGTGCCAGTAGACCCCTAGGGCAGGGGAATCAGCCCCAGCATTTT. Protein sequence: CASRPLGQGNQPQHF. The entire variable domain, with the rest obtained from reference TRBV19 and TRBJ1-5, is as follows: DGGITQSPKYLFRKEGQNVTLSCEQNLNHDAMYWYRQDPGQGLRLIYYSQIVNDFQKGDIAEGYSVSREKKESFPLTVTSAQKNPTAFYLCASRPLGQGNQPQHFGDGTRLSIL.

V gene TRBV28 combines with J gene TRBJ2-3, with D possibly TRBD1 on 5 matching bases. The CDR3 covers 14 residues. V dropped 4 bases and J dropped 2 bases, with 10 bases sitting between them. Germline assignment: CDR1 MDHEN and CDR2 SYDVKM. CDR3 sequence: CASSWGPLTDTQYF. As DNA, the CDR3 is TGTGCCAGCAGTTGGGGCCCGCTCACAGATACGCAGTATTTT.

V and J are TRBV4-1 and TRBJ2-7; 7 bases align to TRBD2. J lost 0 bases, V lost 4 bases, and 9 bases had no gene match. CDR3 length: 16 amino acids. Germline loops: CDR1 MGHRA, CDR2 YSYEKL. The CDR3 is CASSPQVLASSYEQYF. CDR3 nucleotide sequence: TGCGCCAGCAGCCCACAAGTACTAGCGAGCTCCTACGAGCAGTACTTC.

The V gene is TRBV11-2, the J gene TRBJ2-1; 9 bases agree with TRBD1. V shed 7 bases and J 4 bases; nucleotides not matched to a gene: 5. The length of the CDR3 is 14 residues. Germline V CDR1 and CDR2: SGHAT, FQNNGV. CDR3 nucleotides: TGTGCCAGCACCTGGGGACAGGGATACAATGAGCAGTTCTTC. It translates to CASTWGQGYNEQFF.

V usage is TRBV5-1 and J usage is TRBJ2-5, with a tentative D call TRBD2 (7 bases). In germline, CDR1 is SGHRS, CDR2 YFSETQ. Trimming cost V 0 bases and J 5 bases, with 14 bases left between them. The CDR3 is made up of 15 amino acids. The CDR3 protein is CASSLGGGDRETQYF. CDR3 bases: TGCGCCAGCAGCTTGGGAGGGGGGGATCGGGAGACCCAGTACTTC.

The chain has TRBV9 and TRBJ1-3; weak D call: TRBD1 (5 bases). The CDR3 consists of 14 residues. CDR1 SGDLS and CDR2 YYNGEE come from the germline V gene. The ends were cut back, 6 bases at V and 4 bases at J, with 14 bases in the middle. CDR3 residues: CASKGGAEGNTIYF. The CDR3 region has the DNA TGTGCCAGCAAAGGAGGGGCGGAAGGAAACACCATATATTTT.

Remarks on this clone: Germline is not matched at one junction end, which may reflect a read error. This chain joins TRBV2 and TRBJ1-1; D gene ambiguous. Germline assignment: CDR1 SNHLY and CDR2 FYNNEI. The CDR3 covers 11 residues. CDR3 residues: CASSANSEAFF. The CDR3 DNA reads TGTGCCAGCAGCGCCAACAGTGAAGCTTTCTTT.

This clone has only a few counts. The chain joins TRBV5-8 to TRBJ2-5; 9 bases are shared with TRBD1. Germline V CDR1 and CDR2: SGHTS, YDEGEE. The CDR3 consists of 15 residues. V lost 0 bases and J lost 1; bases outside the gene matches: 1. CDR3 DNA: TGTGCCAGCAGCTTGGACAGGGGGCCCCAAGAGACCCAGTACTTC. This sequence encodes CASSLDRGPQETQYF.

In DNA, the CDR3 is TGTGCCAGCAGCCCACAAACCTCTGGAAACACCATATATTTT. Amino acids: CASSPQTSGNTIYF. The chain has TRBV9 and TRBJ1-3, with D unresolved. Between the trimmed V and J ends, which lost 4 bases and 0 bases, there was a span of 8 bases. Germline CDR1 and CDR2: SGDLS and YYNGEE. The CDR3 loop spans 14 amino acids.

The chain links TRBV7-2 to TRBJ1-1; D is unresolved. The CDR3 sequence is 14 residues long. Per germline, CDR1 SGHTA and CDR2 FQGNSA. V lost 4 bases, J lost 3 bases, and 12 bases lay in between. The CDR3 spells CASSSVLFDTEAFF. CDR3 bases: TGTGCCAGCAGCTCCGTCTTGTTCGACACTGAAGCTTTCTTT.

This chain links TRBV2 with TRBJ2-1, with 9 bases aligning to TRBD2. The CDR3 runs 14 residues. Germline CDR1 is SNHLY and CDR2 is FYNNEI. CDR3 protein: CAGAGGRGVNEQFF. CDR3 sequence (DNA): TGTGCAGGGGCGGGCGGGAGGGGCGTCAATGAGCAGTTCTTC. The entire variable domain, with the rest obtained from reference TRBV2 and TRBJ2-1, is as follows: EPEVTQTPSHQVTQMGQEVILRCVPISNHLYFYWYRQILGQKVEFLVSFYNNEISEKSEIFDDQFSVERPDGSNFTLKIRSTKLEDSAMYFCAGAGGRGVNEQFFGPGTRLTVL.

The chain uses TRBV28 and TRBJ2-7; unclear D gene. Germline CDR1 reads MDHEN; CDR2 reads SYDVKM. The V and J ends lost 4 bases and 1 base respectively, with 11 bases between them. The CDR3 extends over 14 amino acids. CDR3 nucleotides: TGTGCCAGCAGTTCACCCGGTCGGTCCTACGAGCAGTACTTC. Translated, it gives CASSSPGRSYEQYF. The whole variable domain, filled in from reference TRBV28 and TRBJ2-7, reads DVKVTQSSRYLVKRTGEKVFLECVQDMDHENMFWYRQDPGLGLRLIYFSYDVKMKEKGDIPEGYSVSREKKERFSLILESASTNQTSMYLCASSSPGRSYEQYFGPGTRLTVT.

V and J are TRBV28 and TRBJ2-3; possibly TRBD2 for D (5 bases). CDR3 length equals 19 residues. Germline lookup yields CDR1 MDHEN and CDR2 SYDVKM. Trimming took off 2 bases at V and 1 base at J, with 22 bases between the two ends. DNA for the CDR3: TGTGCCAGCAGTTTACCCAAAAGGTCTTTAGCGAGCGGCACAGATACGCAGTATTTT. This gives the protein CASSLPKRSLASGTDTQYF.

The table lists this clone with a count of one. CDR3: CASRGQGDYEKLFF. CDR3 nucleotides: TGTGCCAGCAGGGGACAGGGGGACTATGAAAAACTGTTTTTT. The rearrangement links TRBV27 to TRBJ1-4; 11 nucleotides agree with TRBD1. Germline loops: CDR1 MNHEY, CDR2 SMNVEV (reference sequence). CDR3 length: 14 amino acids. Unmatched junction bases numbered 3, after V lost 6 bases and J lost 6 bases.

The chain uses TRBV7-9 and TRBJ2-1, with 7 bases aligning to TRBD2. After removal of 5 bases from V and 0 bases from J, the junction contained 7 bases not matched to a gene. The germline CDR1 and CDR2 sequences are SEHNR and FQNEAQ (reference sequence). This CDR3 has 16 amino acids. In DNA, the CDR3 is TGTGCCAGCAGCACGACTAGCATCAGCTCCTACAATGAGCAGTTCTTC. Translation: CASSTTSISSYNEQFF.

This clone was picked up a small number of times. The rearrangement links TRBV5-1 to TRBJ1-1; D uncertain. The CDR3 extends over 12 amino acids. Deletions cut 0 bases from V and 7 bases from J, with 7 bases between. CDR1 is SGHRS and CDR2 is YFSETQ in the germline V gene. The CDR3 spells CASSLGYSEAFF. As DNA, the CDR3 is TGCGCCAGCAGCTTGGGGTATAGTGAAGCTTTCTTT.

This clone has more than one count but fewer than ten. The chain employs TRBV9 and TRBJ2-7, with TRBD1 matching 10 bases. CDR1 and CDR2 (germline): SGDLS, YYNGEE. There are 14 residues in the CDR3. Losses at the gene ends were 0 bases for V and 3 bases for J; bases not matched to a gene: 0. CDR3 sequence: CASSVGDRGYEQYF. CDR3 sequence (DNA): TGTGCCAGCAGCGTAGGGGACAGGGGCTACGAGCAGTACTTC.

The chain carries TRBV2 and TRBJ2-1; 14 bases align to TRBD2. CDR3 length: 18 residues. J was trimmed by 6 bases and V by 0 bases; bases with no gene match: 7. Germline V gives CDR1 SNHLY, CDR2 FYNNEI. The CDR3 protein is CASSEAPGTSGSFNEQFF. The CDR3 nucleotides are TGTGCCAGCAGTGAAGCCCCCGGGACTAGCGGGAGCTTCAATGAGCAGTTCTTC.

The CDR3 region is CASSTPIRKAGGGDTQYF. DNA for the CDR3: TGTGCCAGTAGTACCCCGATTAGGAAAGCGGGAGGTGGAGATACGCAGTATTTT. The chain joins TRBV19 to TRBJ2-3, with 9 bases aligning to TRBD2. The CDR3 runs 18 residues. The junction had 16 bases not matched to a gene; V was cut back by 4 bases and J by 5 bases. The germline V gene encodes CDR1 LNHDA and CDR2 SQIVND (reference sequence).